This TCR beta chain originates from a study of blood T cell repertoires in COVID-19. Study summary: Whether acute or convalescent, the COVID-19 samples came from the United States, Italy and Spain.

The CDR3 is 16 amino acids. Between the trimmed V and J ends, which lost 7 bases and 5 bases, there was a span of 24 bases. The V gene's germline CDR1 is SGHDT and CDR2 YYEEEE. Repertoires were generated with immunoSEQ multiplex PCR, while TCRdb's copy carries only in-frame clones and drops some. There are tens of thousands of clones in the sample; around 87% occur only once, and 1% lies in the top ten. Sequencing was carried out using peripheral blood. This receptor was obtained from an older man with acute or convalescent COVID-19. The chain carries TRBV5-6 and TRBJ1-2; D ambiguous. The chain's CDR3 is CASGVGIPSSGYGYTF. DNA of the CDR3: TGTGCCAGCGGGGTGGGGATTCCCTCATCGGGGTATGGCTACACCTTC.